The rows below give T cell receptor beta chains drawn from one sample of a study of T-cell reconstitution after alpha-beta-depleted transplantation in children. TCRdb reprocessed the PCR reads with MiXCR, giving one entry per CDR3 protein. The sample holds hundreds of thousands of distinct CDR3 sequences, 16% seen once. The sample here was PBMCs from the stem cell graft donor, taken from the stem cell graft. These receptors were obtained from a human donor who donated a stem cell graft to a child with acute myeloid leukemia. CDR3s include the opening cysteine and the closing phenylalanine or tryptophan. A D gene is named only where the DNA matches it firmly. The listing skips clone size in some rows; elsewhere it reads once, few, many or a size class.

clone size: many
D gene: -
J gene: TRBJ1-2
V gene: TRBV5-1
CDR3 DNA: TGCGCCAGCAGCAACAGCTATGGCTACACCTTC
CDR3 protein: CASSNSYGYTF

clone size: few
D gene: -
J gene: TRBJ1-2
V gene: TRBV6-5
CDR3 DNA: TGTGCCAGCAGTTACTCCTGGGGGACCGTCGGTGGCTACACCTTC
CDR3 protein: CASSYSWGTVGGYTF

clone size: many
D gene: -
J gene: TRBJ2-2
V gene: TRBV6-1
CDR3 DNA: TGTGCCAGCAGTGATGGGGACATGACGAACACCGGGGAGCTGTTTTTT
CDR3 protein: CASSDGDMTNTGELFF

clone size: -
D gene: -
J gene: TRBJ2-5
V gene: TRBV4-3
CDR3 DNA: TGCGCCAGCAGCCAAGACCGGAGATACTACGCGGCCCAGTACTTC
CDR3 protein: CASSQDRRYYAAQYF

clone size: many
D gene: TRBD1
J gene: TRBJ2-7
V gene: TRBV27
CDR3 DNA: TGTGCCAGCAGTCTCGGACAGGTACCCTACGAGCAGTACTTC
CDR3 protein: CASSLGQVPYEQYF

clone size: many
D gene: -
J gene: TRBJ2-5
V gene: TRBV5-1
CDR3 DNA: TGTGCCAGCAGTCCTAGTGGAGAGACCCAGTACTTC
CDR3 protein: CASSPSGETQYF

clone size: -
D gene: TRBD1
J gene: TRBJ1-4
V gene: TRBV5-5
CDR3 DNA: TGTGCCAGCAGCTTGGGGGCGACAGGGGTTAATGAAAAACTGTTTTTT
CDR3 protein: CASSLGATGVNEKLFF

clone size: -
D gene: -
J gene: TRBJ2-1
V gene: TRBV7-9
CDR3 DNA: TGTGCCAGCAGCATCGGGACTCCTTACAATGAGCAGTTCTTC
CDR3 protein: CASSIGTPYNEQFF

clone size: many
D gene: -
J gene: TRBJ1-4
V gene: TRBV20-1
CDR3 DNA: TGCAGTGCTCCCGACGGGGGCCATGAAAAACTGTTTTTT
CDR3 protein: CSAPDGGHEKLFF

clone size: many
D gene: TRBD1
J gene: TRBJ1-5
V gene: TRBV20-1
CDR3 DNA: TGCAGTGCTAGAGATATGGGGACAGGGCGCCAGCCCCAGCATTTT
CDR3 protein: CSARDMGTGRQPQHF

clone size: -
D gene: TRBD1
J gene: TRBJ1-1
V gene: TRBV20-1
CDR3 DNA: TGCAGTGCTAGAGTGCGCAGGGGGAGAACTGAAGCTTTCTTT
CDR3 protein: CSARVRRGRTEAFF

clone size: -
D gene: -
J gene: TRBJ2-5
V gene: TRBV7-8
CDR3 DNA: TGTGCCAGCAGCACAAGGCCTATACAAGAGACCCAGTACTTC
CDR3 protein: CASSTRPIQETQYF

clone size: few
D gene: -
J gene: TRBJ2-2
V gene: TRBV27
CDR3 DNA: TGTGCCAGCACACACAGGATTTTCACCGGGGAGCTGTTTTTT
CDR3 protein: CASTHRIFTGELFF

clone size: -
D gene: -
J gene: TRBJ2-3
V gene: TRBV4-3
CDR3 DNA: TGCGCCAGCAGCCAAGACTCCCGGACATGGGGGACAGATACGCAGTATTTT
CDR3 protein: CASSQDSRTWGTDTQYF

clone size: -
D gene: -
J gene: TRBJ2-1
V gene: TRBV19
CDR3 DNA: TGTGCCAGTAGTATCGTCGGGCGTTACAATGAGCAGTTCTTC
CDR3 protein: CASSIVGRYNEQFF

clone size: many
D gene: TRBD1
J gene: TRBJ2-4
V gene: TRBV20-1
CDR3 DNA: TGCAGTGCTAGTGGGGACAGGGGGAAAAACATTCAGTACTTC
CDR3 protein: CSASGDRGKNIQYF

clone size: many
D gene: -
J gene: TRBJ2-3
V gene: TRBV7-2
CDR3 DNA: TGTGCCAGCAGCGAAACTGGGGGGAGGTTAGATACGCAGTATTTT
CDR3 protein: CASSETGGRLDTQYF

clone size: -
D gene: -
J gene: TRBJ1-3
V gene: TRBV20-1
CDR3 DNA: TGCAGTGCTAGAGATATCAGCCTCGGCTCTGGAAACACCATATATTTT
CDR3 protein: CSARDISLGSGNTIYF

clone size: many
D gene: TRBD2
J gene: TRBJ2-2
V gene: TRBV20-1
CDR3 DNA: TGCAGCGGTAGACTAGCCGACACCGGGGAGCTGTTTTTT
CDR3 protein: CSGRLADTGELFF

clone size: few
D gene: TRBD1
J gene: TRBJ1-6
V gene: TRBV6-1
CDR3 DNA: TGTGCCAGCAGTACCACAGGGGAGTGGTCCTATAATTCACCCCTCCACTTT
CDR3 protein: CASSTTGEWSYNSPLHF

clone size: -
D gene: -
J gene: TRBJ2-3
V gene: TRBV7-9
CDR3 DNA: TGTGCCACCGAGCCGCAGGCAGATACGCAGTATTTT
CDR3 protein: CATEPQADTQYF

clone size: many
D gene: -
J gene: TRBJ2-1
V gene: TRBV9
CDR3 DNA: TGTGCCAGCAGCGTAGGGGTGAATGTTTGGAATGAGCAGTTCTTC
CDR3 protein: CASSVGVNVWNEQFF

clone size: many
D gene: TRBD1
J gene: TRBJ2-7
V gene: TRBV6-4
CDR3 DNA: TGTGCCAGCAGTGACCCACTGGGACAGGGACGCGAGCAGTACTTC
CDR3 protein: CASSDPLGQGREQYF

clone size: -
D gene: -
J gene: TRBJ2-6
V gene: TRBV4-1
CDR3 DNA: TGCGCCAGCAGCCACCTCCAGACCGGGGCCAACGTCCTGACTTTC
CDR3 protein: CASSHLQTGANVLTF

clone size: -
D gene: -
J gene: TRBJ1-5
V gene: TRBV7-9
CDR3 DNA: TGTGCCAGCAGCCCCGGCTGGGGCCAGCCCCAGCATTTT
CDR3 protein: CASSPGWGQPQHF

clone size: few
D gene: -
J gene: TRBJ2-6
V gene: TRBV12-3/TRBV12-4
CDR3 DNA: TGTGCCAGCAGTCCAAGGAACTCTGGGGCCAACGTCCTGACTTTC
CDR3 protein: CASSPRNSGANVLTF

clone size: few
D gene: -
J gene: TRBJ1-2
V gene: TRBV20-1
CDR3 DNA: TGCAGTGCGGAGAGCTCCCTAATCCGAGAGGGCTACACCTTC
CDR3 protein: CSAESSLIREGYTF

clone size: many
D gene: -
J gene: TRBJ2-5
V gene: TRBV20-1
CDR3 DNA: TGCAGTGCTAGGGGGAACGGAAAGGGGCAAGAGACCCAGTACTTC
CDR3 protein: CSARGNGKGQETQYF

clone size: many
D gene: TRBD1
J gene: TRBJ1-4
V gene: TRBV20-1
CDR3 DNA: TGCAGTGCTCGGGACAGGCGGAGAGTTGAAAAACTGTTTTTT
CDR3 protein: CSARDRRRVEKLFF

clone size: -
D gene: TRBD1
J gene: TRBJ2-5
V gene: TRBV20-1
CDR3 DNA: TGCAGTGCTAATGGCCTTCCTCGCCGGGACAGGGAATTCCAAGAGACCCAGTACTTC
CDR3 protein: CSANGLPRRDREFQETQYF

clone size: many
D gene: -
J gene: TRBJ2-1
V gene: TRBV5-5
CDR3 DNA: TGTGCCAGCAGCGTCGGGGACCGCTCCTACAATGAGCAGTTCTTC
CDR3 protein: CASSVGDRSYNEQFF

clone size: many
D gene: -
J gene: TRBJ1-1
V gene: TRBV10-3
CDR3 DNA: TGTGCCATCAGTGAGTCGAGGGCGGACACTGAAGCTTTCTTT
CDR3 protein: CAISESRADTEAFF

clone size: -
D gene: TRBD2
J gene: TRBJ2-6
V gene: TRBV7-3
CDR3 DNA: TGTGCCAGCAGCTTGACTAGCCCTTACTCTGGGGCCAACGTCCTGACTTTC
CDR3 protein: CASSLTSPYSGANVLTF

clone size: -
D gene: TRBD1
J gene: TRBJ1-1
V gene: TRBV5-6
CDR3 DNA: TGTGCCAGCAGCTTGGTACAGGGGAAGGTGAACACTGAAGCTTTCTTT
CDR3 protein: CASSLVQGKVNTEAFF

clone size: -
D gene: TRBD2
J gene: TRBJ2-5
V gene: TRBV7-2
CDR3 DNA: TGTGCCAGCAGCTTAGCGTATCTCTCCGGGGGGGAGACCCAGTACTTC
CDR3 protein: CASSLAYLSGGETQYF

clone size: many
D gene: TRBD2
J gene: TRBJ2-3
V gene: TRBV20-1
CDR3 DNA: TGCAGTGCGGTTAGCGGGGTTAGCACAGATACGCAGTATTTT
CDR3 protein: CSAVSGVSTDTQYF

clone size: many
D gene: -
J gene: TRBJ2-7
V gene: TRBV20-1
CDR3 DNA: TGCAGTGCTAGTACGGCCAACTCCTACGAGCAGTACTTC
CDR3 protein: CSASTANSYEQYF

clone size: -
D gene: TRBD2
J gene: TRBJ2-1
V gene: TRBV27
CDR3 DNA: TGTGCCAGCAGTTTATTTGGCGGGGGGGCCTACAATGAGCAGTTCTTC
CDR3 protein: CASSLFGGGAYNEQFF

clone size: few
D gene: TRBD1
J gene: TRBJ1-3
V gene: TRBV5-1
CDR3 DNA: TGCGCCAGCAGCGAGGGACAGGGCCTTTACTCTGGAAACACCATATATTTT
CDR3 protein: CASSEGQGLYSGNTIYF

clone size: few
D gene: TRBD1
J gene: TRBJ1-2
V gene: TRBV5-8
CDR3 DNA: TGTGCCAGCAGCTTCCAACGCGGGACAGCTAAACTATATGGCTACACCTTC
CDR3 protein: CASSFQRGTAKLYGYTF

clone size: -
D gene: -
J gene: TRBJ2-7
V gene: TRBV11-3
CDR3 DNA: TGTGCCAGCAAGGTGGCGGGGAAACGCTCCTACGAGCAGTACTTC
CDR3 protein: CASKVAGKRSYEQYF

clone size: few
D gene: TRBD1
J gene: TRBJ2-4
V gene: TRBV20-1
CDR3 DNA: TGCAGTGCCCCTAGCGGGACAGGGGGCGATTATTACAAAAACATTCAGTACTTC
CDR3 protein: CSAPSGTGGDYYKNIQYF

clone size: -
D gene: TRBD1
J gene: TRBJ1-5
V gene: TRBV3-1
CDR3 DNA: TGTGCCAGCAGCCACGGGACAGGGGGGCAGCCCCAGCATTTT
CDR3 protein: CASSHGTGGQPQHF

clone size: many
D gene: -
J gene: TRBJ1-5
V gene: TRBV20-1
CDR3 DNA: TGCAGTGCTAGAGATCCTACAGGGACCAATCAGCCCCAGCATTTT
CDR3 protein: CSARDPTGTNQPQHF

clone size: -
D gene: -
J gene: TRBJ1-1
V gene: TRBV5-5
CDR3 DNA: TGTGCCAGCAGTTACCGGCCGCCCGGGATGAACACTGAAGCTTTCTTT
CDR3 protein: CASSYRPPGMNTEAFF